This T cell receptor beta chain was sequenced in a study of T cells in Graves' hyperthyroidism and ophthalmopathy. Study results and limitations: Through a model of 13 V-J features, ophthalmopathy was separated from stable hyperthyroidism.

This clonotype was detected a few times. What it binds is unknown. The junction and the germline gene differ at one end; a read error may be behind it. Amplified TCR beta CDR3 regions came from RNA transcripts. The primer set for the first-round RT-PCR of the TCR CDR3 was HTBI. TCRdb fed the multiplex PCR reads into MiXCR, producing one record per CDR3 protein. The repertoire holds under 130,000 distinct CDR3 sequences, with 47% as singletons. The TCR comes from a man aged 40-49 years with Graves' hyperthyroidism. Sequencing was performed on blood.

The chain's CDR3 is CASSPQGASTDTQYF. Written as DNA, the CDR3 is TGTGCCAGCTCTCCACAGGGGGCGAGCACAGATACGCAGTATTTT. This rearrangement joins TRBV18 to TRBJ2-3, with TRBD1 identical over 9 bases. The CDR3 is 15 residues long. The germline gives CDR1 KGHSH, CDR2 LQKENI.